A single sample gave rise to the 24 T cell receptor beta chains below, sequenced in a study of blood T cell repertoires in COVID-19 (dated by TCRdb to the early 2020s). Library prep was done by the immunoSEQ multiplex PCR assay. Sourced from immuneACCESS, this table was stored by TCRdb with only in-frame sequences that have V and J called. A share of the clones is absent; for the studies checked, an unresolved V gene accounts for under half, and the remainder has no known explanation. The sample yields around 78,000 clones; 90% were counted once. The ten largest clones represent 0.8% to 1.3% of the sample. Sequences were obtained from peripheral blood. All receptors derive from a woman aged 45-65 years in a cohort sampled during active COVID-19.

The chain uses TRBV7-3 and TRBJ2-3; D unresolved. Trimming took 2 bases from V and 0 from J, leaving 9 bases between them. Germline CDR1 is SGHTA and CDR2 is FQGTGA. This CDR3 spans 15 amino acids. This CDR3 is CASSLVRTSTDTQYF. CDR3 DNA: TGTGCCAGCAGCTTAGTCCGTACTAGCACAGATACGCAGTATTTT.

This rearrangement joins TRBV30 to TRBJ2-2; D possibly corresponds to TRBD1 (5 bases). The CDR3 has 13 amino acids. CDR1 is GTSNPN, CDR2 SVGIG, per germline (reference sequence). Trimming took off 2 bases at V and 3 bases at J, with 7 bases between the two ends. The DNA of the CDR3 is TGTGCCTGGAGTAGGGGTTACACCGGGGAGCTGTTTTTT. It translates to CAWSRGYTGELFF.

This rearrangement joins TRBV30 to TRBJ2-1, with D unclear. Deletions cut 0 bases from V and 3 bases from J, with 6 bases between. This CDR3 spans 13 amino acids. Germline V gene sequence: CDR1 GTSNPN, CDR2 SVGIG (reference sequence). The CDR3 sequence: CAWSVGGYNEQFF. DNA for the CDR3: TGTGCCTGGAGTGTTGGCGGCTACAATGAGCAGTTCTTC.

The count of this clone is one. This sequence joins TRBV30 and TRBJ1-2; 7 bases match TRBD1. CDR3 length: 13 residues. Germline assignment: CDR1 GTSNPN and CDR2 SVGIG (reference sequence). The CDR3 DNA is TGTGCAGGGGCGGGACAGCCCTTCTATGGCTACACCTTC. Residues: CAGAGQPFYGYTF.

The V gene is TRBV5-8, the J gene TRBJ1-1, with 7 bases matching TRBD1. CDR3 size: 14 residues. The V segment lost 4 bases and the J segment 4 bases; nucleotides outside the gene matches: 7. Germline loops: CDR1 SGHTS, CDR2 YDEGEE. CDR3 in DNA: TGTGCCAGCAGCGTAGGGGGCTCGAGCACTGAAGCTTTCTTT. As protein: CASSVGGSSTEAFF. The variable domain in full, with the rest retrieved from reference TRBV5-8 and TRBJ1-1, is EAGVTQSPTHLIKTRGQQATLRCSPISGHTSVYWYQQALGLGLQFLLWYDEGEERNRGNFPPRFSGRQFPNYSSELNVNALELEDSALYLCASSVGGSSTEAFFGQGTRLTVV.

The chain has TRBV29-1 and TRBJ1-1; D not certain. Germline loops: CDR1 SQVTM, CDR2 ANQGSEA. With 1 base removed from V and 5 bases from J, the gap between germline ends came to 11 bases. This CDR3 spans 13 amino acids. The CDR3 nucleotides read TGCAGCGTTGAAGGAGCGGCCAGGACTGAAGCTTTCTTT. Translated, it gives CSVEGAARTEAFF.

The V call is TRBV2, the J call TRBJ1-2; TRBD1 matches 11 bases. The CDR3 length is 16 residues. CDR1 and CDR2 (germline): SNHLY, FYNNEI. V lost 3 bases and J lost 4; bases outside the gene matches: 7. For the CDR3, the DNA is TGTGCCAGCAGTGACTATCGGACAGGGGGCACCTATGGCTACACCTTC. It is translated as CASSDYRTGGTYGYTF.

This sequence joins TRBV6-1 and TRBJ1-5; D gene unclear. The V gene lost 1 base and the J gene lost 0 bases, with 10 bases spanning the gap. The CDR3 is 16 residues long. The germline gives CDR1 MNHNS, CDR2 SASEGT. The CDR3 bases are TGTGCCAGCAGTGAAGAGTTAGAGTATAGCAATCAGCCCCAGCATTTT. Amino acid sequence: CASSEELEYSNQPQHF.

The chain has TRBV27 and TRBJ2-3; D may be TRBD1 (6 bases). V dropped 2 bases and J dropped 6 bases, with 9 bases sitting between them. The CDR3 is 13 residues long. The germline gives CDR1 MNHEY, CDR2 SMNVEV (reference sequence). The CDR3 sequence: CASSLTGPDTQYF. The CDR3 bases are TGTGCCAGCAGTTTAACAGGGCCGGATACGCAGTATTTT.

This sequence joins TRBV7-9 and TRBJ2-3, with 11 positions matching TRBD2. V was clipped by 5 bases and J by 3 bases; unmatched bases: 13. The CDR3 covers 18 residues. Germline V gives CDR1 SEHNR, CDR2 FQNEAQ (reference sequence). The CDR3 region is CASSPGLPSGRFTDTQYF. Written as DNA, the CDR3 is TGTGCCAGCAGCCCCGGGCTTCCTAGCGGGAGGTTTACAGATACGCAGTATTTT.

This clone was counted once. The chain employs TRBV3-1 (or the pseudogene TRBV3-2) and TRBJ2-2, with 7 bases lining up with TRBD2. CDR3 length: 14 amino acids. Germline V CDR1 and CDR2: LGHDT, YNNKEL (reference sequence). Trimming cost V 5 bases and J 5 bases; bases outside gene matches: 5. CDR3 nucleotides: TGTGCCAGCAGCTCCCGGGGGGTTACCGGGGAGCTGTTTTTT. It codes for CASSSRGVTGELFF.

The CDR3 region has the DNA TGTGCCAGCAGGGGACAGGTCGGGGATACGCAGTATTTT. Encoded protein: CASRGQVGDTQYF. The genes are TRBV3-1 (or the pseudogene TRBV3-2) and TRBJ2-3; 8 bases are a match to TRBD1. The CDR3 length is 13 residues. J gave up 6 bases and V 6 bases, and 5 bases lay outside the gene matches. Germline-derived CDR1 and CDR2 are LGHDT and YNNKEL (reference sequence).

Written as DNA, the CDR3 is TGTGCCAGCAGCTTAGATCACAGAATTTCCTACAATGAGCAGTTCTTC. It yields the protein CASSLDHRISYNEQFF. V and J are TRBV11-2 and TRBJ2-1; D is unclear. CDR1 is SGHAT, CDR2 FQNNGV, per germline. The CDR3 runs to 16 residues. The V gene lost 0 bases and the J gene lost 1 base, with 10 bases spanning the gap.

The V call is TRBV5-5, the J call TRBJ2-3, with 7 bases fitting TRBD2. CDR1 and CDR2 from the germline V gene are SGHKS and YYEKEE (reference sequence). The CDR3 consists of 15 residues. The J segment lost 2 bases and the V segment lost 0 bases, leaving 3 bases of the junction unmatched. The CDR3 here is CASSLDGLDTDTQYF. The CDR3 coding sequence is TGTGCCAGCAGCTTGGATGGACTAGACACAGATACGCAGTATTTT.

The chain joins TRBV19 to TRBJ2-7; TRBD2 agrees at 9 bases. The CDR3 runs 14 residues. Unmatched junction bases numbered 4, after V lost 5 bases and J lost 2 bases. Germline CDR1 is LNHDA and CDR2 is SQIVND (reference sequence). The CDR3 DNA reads TGTGCCAGTAGTTGGGCTAGCGGGACCTACGAGCAGTACTTC. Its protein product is CASSWASGTYEQYF.

The CDR3 reads CASSEVKQDQETQYF. As DNA, the CDR3 is TGTGCCAGCAGCGAAGTAAAGCAGGACCAAGAGACCCAGTACTTC. The gene calls are TRBV28 and TRBJ2-5; no firm D call. Germline V CDR1 and CDR2: MDHEN, SYDVKM. V lost 6 bases, J lost 0 bases, and 14 bases lay in between. The CDR3 is 15 residues long.

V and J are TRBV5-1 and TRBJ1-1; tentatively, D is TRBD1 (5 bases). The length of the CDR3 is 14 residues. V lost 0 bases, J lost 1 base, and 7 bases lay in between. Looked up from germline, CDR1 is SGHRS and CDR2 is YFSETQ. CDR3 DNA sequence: TGCGCCAGCAGCTTGGCCAGGGAGAACACTGAAGCTTTCTTT. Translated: CASSLARENTEAFF.

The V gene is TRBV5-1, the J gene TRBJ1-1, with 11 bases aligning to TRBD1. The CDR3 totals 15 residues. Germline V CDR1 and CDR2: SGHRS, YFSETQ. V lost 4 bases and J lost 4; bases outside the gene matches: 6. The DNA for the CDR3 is TGCGCCAGCAGCCCGGGACAGGGGGGTCCCACTGAAGCTTTCTTT. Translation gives CASSPGQGGPTEAFF.

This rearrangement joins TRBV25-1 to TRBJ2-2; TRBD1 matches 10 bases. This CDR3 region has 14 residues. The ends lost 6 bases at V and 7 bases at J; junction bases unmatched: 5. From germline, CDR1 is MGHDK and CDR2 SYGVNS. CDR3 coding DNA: TGTGCCAGCAGCCGACAGGGGGCGGTCGGGGAGCTGTTTTTT. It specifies CASSRQGAVGELFF.

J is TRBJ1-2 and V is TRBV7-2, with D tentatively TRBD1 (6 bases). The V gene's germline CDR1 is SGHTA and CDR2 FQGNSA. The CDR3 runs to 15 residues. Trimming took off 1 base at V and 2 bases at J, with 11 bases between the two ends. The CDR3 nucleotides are TGTGCCAGCAGCTTAGGTGGGGGCGCGAACTATGGCTACACCTTC. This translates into CASSLGGGANYGYTF.

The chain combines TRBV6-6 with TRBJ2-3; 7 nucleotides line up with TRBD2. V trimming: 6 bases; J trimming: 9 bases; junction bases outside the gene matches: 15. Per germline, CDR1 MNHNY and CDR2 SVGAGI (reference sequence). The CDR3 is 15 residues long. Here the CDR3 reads CASSPGLGHLKTQYF. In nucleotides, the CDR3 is TGTGCCAGCAGCCCTGGACTAGGCCATTTGAAAACGCAGTATTTT.

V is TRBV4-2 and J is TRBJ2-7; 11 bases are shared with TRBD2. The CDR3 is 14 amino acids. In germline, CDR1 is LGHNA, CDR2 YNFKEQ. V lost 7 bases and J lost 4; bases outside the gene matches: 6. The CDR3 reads CASTTGTSGYEQYF. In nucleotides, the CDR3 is TGTGCCAGCACCACCGGGACTAGCGGTTACGAGCAGTACTTC.

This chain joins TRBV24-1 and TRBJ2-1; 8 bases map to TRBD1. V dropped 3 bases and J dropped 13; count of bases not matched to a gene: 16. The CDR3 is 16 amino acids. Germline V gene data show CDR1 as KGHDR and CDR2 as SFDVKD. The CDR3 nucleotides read TGTGCCACCAGTGATATTCCGGTTCAGGGGGCCCTTGAACAGTTCTTC. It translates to CATSDIPVQGALEQFF.

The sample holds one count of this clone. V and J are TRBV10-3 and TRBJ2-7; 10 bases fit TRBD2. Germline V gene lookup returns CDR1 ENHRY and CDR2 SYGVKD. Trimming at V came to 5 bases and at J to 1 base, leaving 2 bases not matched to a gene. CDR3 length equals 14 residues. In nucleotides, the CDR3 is TGTGCCATCAGTTGGACTAGCGGTTCCTACGAGCAGTACTTC. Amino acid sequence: CAISWTSGSYEQYF.